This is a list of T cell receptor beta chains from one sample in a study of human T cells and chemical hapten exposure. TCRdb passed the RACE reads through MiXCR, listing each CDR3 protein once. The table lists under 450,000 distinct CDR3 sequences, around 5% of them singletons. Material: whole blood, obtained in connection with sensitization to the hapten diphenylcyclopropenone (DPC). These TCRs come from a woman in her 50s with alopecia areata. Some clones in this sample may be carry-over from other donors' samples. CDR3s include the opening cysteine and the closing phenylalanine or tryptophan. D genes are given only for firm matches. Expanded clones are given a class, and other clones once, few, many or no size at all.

CDR3: CSVWGQGATEEQYF
DNA: TGCAGCGTGTGGGGACAGGGGGCAACTGAAGAGCAGTACTTC
size: -
D: TRBD1
J: TRBJ2-7
V: TRBV29-1

CDR3: CASSLGQGEVTDTQYF
DNA: TGTGCCAGCAGCTTAGGGCAGGGAGAGGTCACAGATACGCAGTATTTT
size: few
D: -
J: TRBJ2-3
V: TRBV7-9

CDR3: CASSLSQGDYGYTF
DNA: TGTGCCAGCAGTTTATCACAGGGAGACTATGGCTACACCTTC
size: many
D: -
J: TRBJ1-2
V: TRBV28

CDR3: CASSLVGMRTDTQYF
DNA: TGCGCCAGCAGCTTGGTGGGGATGAGGACAGATACGCAGTATTTT
size: many
D: -
J: TRBJ2-3
V: TRBV5-1

CDR3: CSATDYAEAEKLFF
DNA: TGCAGTGCCACGGACTACGCCGAGGCCGAAAAACTGTTTTTT
size: many
D: -
J: TRBJ1-4
V: TRBV20-1

CDR3: CASSDGDYQETQYF
DNA: TGTGCCAGCAGCGATGGGGACTACCAAGAGACCCAGTACTTC
size: few
D: -
J: TRBJ2-5
V: TRBV9

CDR3: CASTTTRLAGGRTQYF
DNA: TGTGCCAGCACCACGACAAGACTAGCGGGAGGGAGAACGCAGTATTTT
size: many
D: TRBD2
J: TRBJ2-3
V: TRBV12-3/TRBV12-4

CDR3: CASSQQGGEQYF
DNA: TGTGCCAGCAGTCAACAGGGAGGCGAGCAGTACTTC
size: -
D: -
J: TRBJ2-7
V: TRBV6-5

CDR3: CSARDGAGGTEAFF
DNA: TGCAGTGCTAGAGATGGTGCAGGGGGAACTGAAGCTTTCTTT
size: many
D: TRBD1
J: TRBJ1-1
V: TRBV20-1

CDR3: CASSAGLSPSYNEQFF
DNA: TGTGCCAGCAGCGCCGGACTATCACCCTCCTACAATGAGCAGTTCTTC
size: few
D: -
J: TRBJ2-1
V: TRBV11-3

CDR3: CASSLDQASTDTQYF
DNA: TGCGCCAGCAGCTTGGATCAGGCTAGCACAGATACGCAGTATTTT
size: many
D: -
J: TRBJ2-3
V: TRBV5-1

CDR3: CASSFSSGGNQPQHF
DNA: TGTGCCAGCAGTTTCTCGTCTGGGGGCAATCAGCCCCAGCATTTT
size: many
D: -
J: TRBJ1-5
V: TRBV12-3/TRBV12-4

CDR3: CASNRGGRDEAFF
DNA: TGTGCCAGCAATAGAGGGGGCAGGGATGAAGCTTTCTTT
size: many
D: TRBD1
J: TRBJ1-1
V: TRBV7-2

CDR3: CASSMTSGSRNEQFF
DNA: TGTGCCAGTAGTATGACTAGCGGGAGCCGCAATGAGCAGTTCTTC
size: many
D: TRBD2
J: TRBJ2-1
V: TRBV19

CDR3: CASSFATSQETQYF
DNA: TGTGCCAGCAGCTTCGCGACAAGCCAAGAGACCCAGTACTTC
size: many
D: -
J: TRBJ2-5
V: TRBV5-6

CDR3: CASRASLGAMDEKLFF
DNA: TGCGCCAGCAGGGCCTCTCTCGGGGCGATGGATGAAAAGCTGTTTTTT
size: few
D: -
J: TRBJ1-4
V: TRBV4-1

CDR3: CASKSQGENTEAFF
DNA: TGCGCCAGCAAATCACAGGGGGAAAACACTGAAGCTTTCTTT
size: few
D: TRBD1
J: TRBJ1-1
V: TRBV10-2

CDR3: CASSWGWRSQETQYF
DNA: TGTGCCAGCAGTTGGGGGTGGCGGTCCCAAGAGACCCAGTACTTC
size: -
D: -
J: TRBJ2-5
V: TRBV27